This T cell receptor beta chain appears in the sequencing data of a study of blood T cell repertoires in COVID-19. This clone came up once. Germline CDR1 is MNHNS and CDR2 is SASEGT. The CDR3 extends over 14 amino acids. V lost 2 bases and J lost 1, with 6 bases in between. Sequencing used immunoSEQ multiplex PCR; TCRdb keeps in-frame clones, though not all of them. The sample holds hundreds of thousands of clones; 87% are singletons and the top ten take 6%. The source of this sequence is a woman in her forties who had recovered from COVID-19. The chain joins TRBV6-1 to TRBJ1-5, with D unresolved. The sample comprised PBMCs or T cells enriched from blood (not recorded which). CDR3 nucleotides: TGTGCCAGCAGTGAACCGTTAAGCAATCAGCCCCAGCATTTT. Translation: CASSEPLSNQPQHF.